This T cell receptor (beta chain) was found in a study of shared clonotypes between healthy human individuals. Study-wide background: Three plates each covered CD4 naive and memory; CD8 naive two, CD8 memory one.

About this clone: Its specificity is unknown.

General observations from the study: Few donors limited the genetic and exposure-history diversity represented.

TCRdb's table, derived via immunoSEQ multiplex PCR, lists solely in-frame clones and lacks some. The sample yields fewer than 850,000 clones, 80% to 95% seen once. CCR7-negative CD45RA+ TemRA cells were combined with CD45RO+ cells to form CD8 memory. CDR3 length: 15 residues. Between the trimmed V and J ends, which lost 2 bases and 0 bases, there was a span of 11 bases. The V gene's germline CDR1 is SGHDN and CDR2 FVKESK. The sample consisted of memory CD8+ T cells from PBMCs. Subset reported: CD45RO+ cells pooled with CCR7-negative TemRA cells. V is TRBV14 and J is TRBJ2-7; D call uncertain. This sequence originates from a man between 18 and 35 years old in good health. Some clones in this sample may be carry-over from other donors' samples. CDR3 region: CASSQSSPRSYEQYF. In DNA, the CDR3 is TGTGCCAGCAGCCAAAGTTCTCCTCGCTCCTACGAGCAGTACTTC.